The 20 T cell receptor beta chains reported below all come from one sample, sequenced in a study of metastatic and nonmetastatic thyroid tumors. Every patient was untreated before thyroid surgery. MiXCR re-clonotyped the PCR reads for TCRdb. The data contain under 45,000 clones, around 18% of them seen just once; the ten biggest clones take up roughly an eighth. The sequencing sample was made of tumor tissue. These receptors were collected from a female donor with papillary thyroid cancer or a benign thyroid nodule (not recorded which). Some clones in this sample may be carry-over from other donors' samples.

This clone was recorded many times. The chain carries TRBV18 and TRBJ1-1; no clear D gene. Germline V lookup: CDR1 KGHSH, CDR2 LQKENI. V lost 3 bases and J 7 bases, leaving 9 bases between the germline ends. This CDR3 region has 12 residues. CDR3 nucleotides: TGTGCCAGCTCACCTCCTAGCAGTGAAGCTTTCTTT. Translated, it gives CASSPPSSEAFF. The full variable domain, in which reference TRBV18 and TRBJ1-1 provide the parts outside the CDR3, is NAGVMQNPRHLVRRRGQEARLRCSPMKGHSHVYWYRQLPEEGLKFMVYLQKENIIDESGMPKERFSAEFPKEGPSILRIQQVVRGDSAAYFCASSPPSSEAFFGQGTRLTVV.

This clone was seen repeatedly, ten times or more. This chain joins TRBV7-3 and TRBJ2-1, with 9 positions matching TRBD1. The CDR3 totals 15 residues. Germline V gene lookup returns CDR1 SGHTA and CDR2 FQGTGA. V shed 3 bases and J 6 bases; nucleotides not matched to a gene: 6. This chain's CDR3 is CASSLGQGTSNEQFF. Written as DNA, the CDR3 is TGTGCCAGCAGCTTGGGACAGGGCACATCCAATGAGCAGTTCTTC.

Note on this clone: A much larger clone differs from this one at a single base, so this may be a read error. Other nucleotide sequences from this sample produce the same CDR3. The rearrangement joins TRBV12-3 or TRBV12-4 to TRBJ2-3; D is perhaps TRBD2 (6 bases). Trimming took 2 bases from V and 5 from J, leaving 11 bases between them. The CDR3 runs 14 residues. CDR3 sequence reads: CASSLSGRGDTQYF. The DNA for the CDR3 is TGTGCCAGCAGTTTAAGCGGGCGAGGAGATACGCAGTATTTT.

In the case of this clone: Given a much more abundant clone one base away, this may be a read error. The DNA of the CDR3 is TGTGCCAGCAGCCGAGAGTCTATCCGGGGGACCCAGTACTTC. Translation: CASSRESIRGTQYF. V usage is TRBV7-2 and J usage is TRBJ2-5, with TRBD2 as a possible D gene (5 bases). CDR1 is SGHTA and CDR2 is FQGNSA in the germline V gene. The germline V and J ends were trimmed by 5 bases and 7 bases, with 17 bases remaining between them. The CDR3 covers 14 residues.

This clone has ten or more counts. Other DNA sequences in the sample encode the same CDR3. The CDR3 DNA follows: TGTGCCAGCAGGCGGACTAGCGGGGCGCAGACCCAGTACTTC. Translation gives CASRRTSGAQTQYF. This chain joins TRBV5-6 and TRBJ2-5; 12 bases fit TRBD2. This CDR3 has 14 residues. Germline V gene lookup returns CDR1 SGHDT and CDR2 YYEEEE. Germline trimming cut 5 bases from V and 6 bases from J; bases unmatched to any gene: 5.

A few counts support this clone. This may stem from a read error, because a much larger clone lies one nucleotide away. The chain joins TRBV6-1 to TRBJ2-3; D unresolved. CDR1 and CDR2 (germline): MNHNS, SASEGT. With 5 bases removed from V and 2 bases from J, the gap between germline ends came to 8 bases. The CDR3 is made up of 13 amino acids. CDR3 bases: TGTGCCAGCAGTCCCCGCCTCACAGATACGCAGTATTTT. Translating gives CASSPRLTDTQYF.

This clone came up many times. J is TRBJ2-7 and V is TRBV11-2, with 9 bases aligning to TRBD1. V gave up 6 bases and J gave up 4 bases; unmatched junction bases: 7. This CDR3 has 14 amino acids. The germline V gene encodes CDR1 SGHAT and CDR2 FQNNGV. The CDR3 is CASSPTGGAYEQYF. DNA of the CDR3: TGTGCCAGCAGTCCGACAGGGGGGGCATACGAGCAGTACTTC.

This clone was counted ten times or more. The chain couples TRBV5-4 to TRBJ2-1; a weak D match, TRBD2 (5 bases). Germline CDR1 is SGHNT and CDR2 is YYREEE (reference sequence). CDR3 length: 15 residues. V lost 6 bases and J lost 3, with 16 bases in between. DNA of the CDR3: TGTGCCAGCACAACTCGGACTCCTAACTACAATGAGCAGTTCTTC. It is translated as CASTTRTPNYNEQFF.

This clone showed up just a few times. A read error may be the cause here, since a much bigger clone is one base away. This sample includes further DNA sequences coding for the same CDR3. The chain carries TRBV7-9 and TRBJ2-3; 8 bases map to TRBD1. CDR1 is SEHNR, CDR2 FQNEAQ, per germline (reference sequence). The CDR3 is made up of 13 amino acids. The V and J ends lost 4 bases and 5 bases, in that order; junction bases with no gene match: 2. Here the CDR3 reads CASSYGQGDTQYF. The DNA of the CDR3 is TGTGCCAGCAGCTACGGACAGGGAGATACGCAGTATTTT.

The chain joins TRBV6-2 or TRBV6-3 to TRBJ2-2, with D unclear. V was pared by 4 bases and J by 7 bases, with 13 bases between. CDR3 length: 14 residues. Per the germline V gene, CDR1 is MNHEY and CDR2 is SVGEGT. The CDR3 DNA reads as TGTGCCAGCAGTTCGTCACCTTCGGGCGGGGAGCTGTTTTTT. This encodes CASSSSPSGGELFF.

This sequence joins TRBV20-1 and TRBJ2-7; D may be TRBD2 (6 bases). This CDR3 comprises 15 residues. Trimming took 4 bases from V and 6 from J, leaving 22 bases between them. Germline CDR1 reads DFQATT; CDR2 reads SNEGSKA (reference sequence). The CDR3 region has the DNA TGCAGTGCTACCCCTAGCGTGAGGTGGCGGGGCGAGCAGTACTTC. Translating gives CSATPSVRWRGEQYF.

On this clone itself: This may be a read error: a much more frequent sequence differs by one nucleotide. In the same sample, other DNA sequences code for this CDR3. This chain links TRBV5-1 with TRBJ2-3; D uncertain. In germline, CDR1 is SGHRS, CDR2 YFSETQ. V was pared by 4 bases and J by 0 bases, with 15 bases between. CDR3 length equals 16 residues. CDR3 sequence: CASSQGARRSTDTQYF. In DNA form, the CDR3 reads TGCGCCAGCAGCCAAGGTGCCCGGCGTAGCACAGATACGCAGTATTTT.

This clone was counted many times. J is TRBJ1-3 and V is TRBV6-1; D unresolved. This CDR3 is built from 15 residues. V was pared by 5 bases and J by 4 bases, with 15 bases between. Germline CDR1 and CDR2: MNHNS and SASEGT. The CDR3 reads CASSLRGPGGNTIYF. The CDR3 region has the DNA TGTGCCAGCAGTCTTCGAGGGCCTGGGGGAAACACCATATATTTT.

This clone was counted many times. V and J are TRBV28 and TRBJ1-1; a weak D match, TRBD1 (5 bases). This CDR3 region has 14 residues. CDR1 is MDHEN, CDR2 SYDVKM, per germline. V dropped 6 bases and J dropped 1 base, with 12 bases sitting between them. Written as DNA, the CDR3 is TGTGCCAGCAGGAGGGACGCAAAGAACACTGAAGCTTTCTTT. Translating gives CASRRDAKNTEAFF.

This clone has at least ten counts. This chain uses TRBV12-5 with TRBJ1-3, with a possible D match to TRBD1 (6 bases). CDR3 size: 17 residues. The ends were cut back, 1 base at V and 4 bases at J, with 17 bases in the middle. Per the germline V gene, CDR1 is LGHNT and CDR2 is FRNRAP. The CDR3 here is CASGLGYEGGAGNTIYF. In DNA, the CDR3 is TGTGCTAGTGGTTTGGGTTATGAGGGGGGCGCCGGAAACACCATATATTTT.

This clone occurred many times. This sequence joins TRBV20-1 and TRBJ1-3; a possible D gene is TRBD1 (5 bases). Germline V gene sequence: CDR1 DFQATT, CDR2 SNEGSKA (reference sequence). Trimming removed 6 bases at V and 4 bases at J, with 16 bases between. The CDR3 length is 14 residues. The CDR3 sequence: CSAESGLEGNTIYF. In DNA, the CDR3 is TGCAGTGCGGAATCAGGGTTAGAAGGAAACACCATATATTTT.

This clone was counted ten times or more. This chain joins TRBV15 and TRBJ2-7, with D maybe TRBD1 (5 bases). V was pared by 5 bases and J by 2 bases, with 16 bases between. The CDR3 length is 15 residues. CDR1 and CDR2 (germline): LNHNV, YYDKDF (reference sequence). The DNA of the CDR3 is TGTGCCACCAGCCCGAGTAGGGGTCCAGCCTACGAGCAGTACTTC. This codes for CATSPSRGPAYEQYF.

The rearrangement joins TRBV7-3 to TRBJ1-6; D call uncertain. CDR1 and CDR2 from the germline V gene are SGHTA and FQGTGA. The CDR3 loop spans 15 amino acids. V was pared by 3 bases and J by 7 bases, with 13 bases between. The CDR3 region has the DNA TGTGCCAGCAGCTTGGGCCCGGGCTTGAATTCACCCCTCCACTTT. Protein product: CASSLGPGLNSPLHF.

The sample holds many counts of this clone. V and J are TRBV18 and TRBJ1-6; D ambiguous. In germline, CDR1 is KGHSH, CDR2 LQKENI. CDR3 size: 14 residues. With 2 bases removed from V and 7 bases from J, the gap between germline ends came to 9 bases. The CDR3 here is CASSPELKNSPLHF. The CDR3 DNA is TGTGCCAGCTCACCAGAACTCAAAAATTCACCCCTCCACTTT.

This clone was detected a few times. This chain uses TRBV19 with TRBJ1-1; maybe TRBD1 (5 bases). V was pared by 7 bases and J by 1 base, with 13 bases between. The CDR3 loop spans 14 amino acids. Germline CDR1 LNHDA, CDR2 SQIVND (reference sequence). CDR3 nucleotide sequence: TGTGCCAGTAATAATCAGGGAGCGAACACTGAAGCTTTCTTT. This sequence encodes CASNNQGANTEAFF.